The 3 T cell receptor beta chains below all came from one sample that was sequenced in a study of control samples from healthy donors and cancer patients. TCRdb keeps only in-frame clones here, not all; method: immunoSEQ multiplex PCR. The repertoire has some 100,000 clones, over 75% of them found once; the top ten carry 4% to 4.5%. The sample was blood. These receptors were taken from a human donor in good health. The donor label of this sample is uncertain.

V gene TRBV6-5 combines with J gene TRBJ2-1; TRBD1 might be the D (5 bases). This CDR3 contains 14 residues. Germline CDR1 is MNHEY and CDR2 is SVGAGI. Deletions cut 8 bases from V and 0 bases from J, with 11 bases between. Here the CDR3 reads CASGADGSYNEQFF. The CDR3 DNA reads TGTGCCAGCGGGGCAGATGGCTCCTACAATGAGCAGTTCTTC.

V is TRBV24-1 and J is TRBJ2-3; 9 nucleotides match TRBD1. This CDR3 is 15 amino acids long. V was pared by 5 bases and J by 4 bases, with 6 bases of the junction left unmatched. Germline V gives CDR1 KGHDR, CDR2 SFDVKD. CDR3 DNA: TGTGCCACCAGTGGGGACAGGGCAAGGTCAGATACGCAGTATTTT. Encoded protein: CATSGDRARSDTQYF.

This chain uses TRBV5-1 with TRBJ1-1; the D is unclear. CDR3 length: 13 residues. Between the trimmed V and J ends, which lost 0 bases and 1 base, there was a span of 4 bases. The germline gives CDR1 SGHRS, CDR2 YFSETQ. For the CDR3, the DNA is TGCGCCAGCAGCTTGGTGACGAACACTGAAGCTTTCTTT. Protein product: CASSLVTNTEAFF.